This paragraph reports one T cell receptor (beta chain). Under the authors' procedure: The authors estimated nucleated cell counts from reference gene primer amplification. The method was immunoSEQ multiplex PCR; TCRdb's version includes in-frame clones alone and lacks a portion of them. V and J calls and clone size come straight from that table; D and trimming were deduced from the DNA. Of about 230,000 clones listed, 80% to 85% were seen once; the top ten hold around 25%. The record originates from a study of blood T cell repertoires in COVID-19. Study in general: Samples of COVID-19 (acute and convalescent) were obtained from the United States, Italy and Spain. PBMCs, B-cell-depleted T cells, or T cells provided the cDNA or gDNA that made up the material.

Deletions cut 0 bases from V and 9 bases from J, with 9 bases between. From germline, CDR1 is LGHNA and CDR2 YNFKEQ. CDR3 length: 13 amino acids. V usage is TRBV4-2 and J usage is TRBJ1-3; maybe TRBD1 (5 bases). Sequencing input: peripheral blood. The TCR was taken from a man aged 35-49 years with acute or convalescent COVID-19. CDR3 nucleotide sequence: TGTGCCAGCAGCCAAGACAGGGTGAGCACCATATATTTT. This translates into CASSQDRVSTIYF.